These 32 T cell receptor beta chains were sequenced from one sample in a study of cytomegalovirus exposure and HLA in healthy donors. PCR used 60 Vbeta primers and 13 Jbeta primers. TCRdb's copy holds only in-frame clones and misses some; the assay was immunoSEQ multiplex PCR. The sample contains some 120,000 clones, about 79% of which appear only once. Sample: PBMCs. These TCRs come from a woman between 50 and 59 years old in good health and CMV-seronegative.

V usage is TRBV6-6 and J usage is TRBJ1-1; no clear D. The CDR3 consists of 12 residues. Germline assignment: CDR1 MNHNY and CDR2 SVGAGI (reference sequence). Trimming shortened V by 7 bases and J by 2 bases, and 8 bases separated the two germline ends. CDR3 DNA: TGTGCCAGCACAAACAGCAACACTGAAGCTTTCTTT. Translation: CASTNSNTEAFF.

The rearrangement uses TRBV18 and TRBJ1-5; D call uncertain. Per germline, CDR1 KGHSH and CDR2 LQKENI. The CDR3 runs 15 residues. Trimming stripped 1 base from V and 2 bases from J, with 9 bases between. The CDR3 protein is CASSPRMQGNQPQHF. Written as DNA, the CDR3 is TGTGCCAGCTCACCACGGATGCAGGGCAATCAGCCCCAGCATTTT.

V gene TRBV5-8 combines with J gene TRBJ2-1; 11 nucleotides match TRBD2. Germline loops: CDR1 SGHTS, CDR2 YDEGEE. Trimming removed 3 bases from V and 7 bases from J; junction bases left unmatched: 15. The CDR3 contains 18 residues. The CDR3 sequence is CASSWGRLTSGRRNEQFF. The CDR3 region has the DNA TGTGCCAGCAGCTGGGGTCGACTCACTAGCGGGAGACGGAATGAGCAGTTCTTC.

This clone was picked up a small number of times. The V and J genes are TRBV7-9 and TRBJ1-5, with D maybe TRBD1 (5 bases). CDR3 length: 14 amino acids. Trimming took off 6 bases at V and 6 bases at J, with 15 bases between the two ends. Germline V gives CDR1 SEHNR, CDR2 FQNEAQ (reference sequence). Written as DNA, the CDR3 is TGTGCCAGCAGTATGGCGGGGAGGGGTCAGCCCCAGCATTTT. Translated: CASSMAGRGQPQHF.

CDR3 sequence reads: CASILFVGSGEQFF. CDR3 nucleotide sequence: TGTGCCAGTATTCTATTTGTGGGCTCAGGTGAGCAGTTCTTC. The chain links TRBV19 to TRBJ2-1; D gene uncertain. Germline V gene data show CDR1 as LNHDA and CDR2 as SQIVND (reference sequence). Trimming cost V 7 bases and J 9 bases, with 19 bases left between them. This CDR3 has 14 amino acids.

There are a few counts of this clone. The chain combines TRBV5-1 with TRBJ1-1; D possibly corresponds to TRBD1 (5 bases). Germline V lookup: CDR1 SGHRS, CDR2 YFSETQ. CDR3 length: 15 amino acids. Trimming took off 4 bases at V and 1 base at J, with 14 bases between the two ends. The DNA for the CDR3 is TGCGCCAGCAGCCTTAGTCCCGACAGGAACACTGAAGCTTTCTTT. Protein: CASSLSPDRNTEAFF.

This chain uses TRBV19 with TRBJ2-2, with TRBD2 as a possible D gene (5 bases). The CDR3 has 14 residues. Germline CDR1 reads LNHDA; CDR2 reads SQIVND (reference sequence). Trimming left V 4 bases short and J 7 bases short, with 13 bases between. CDR3 bases: TGTGCCAGTAGTAAAGGAGGTTTAGGCGGGGAGCTGTTTTTT. Translated, it gives CASSKGGLGGELFF.

The chain carries TRBV13 and TRBJ2-1; TRBD1 matches 8 bases. Germline-derived CDR1 and CDR2 are PRHDT and FYEKMQ (reference sequence). The CDR3 runs to 16 residues. V shed 2 bases and J 2 bases; nucleotides not matched to a gene: 5. The CDR3 nucleotides are TGTGCCAGCAGCTTAAGGCGGACAGGGACCTACAATGAGCAGTTCTTC. Amino acid sequence: CASSLRRTGTYNEQFF.

The chain employs TRBV9 and TRBJ2-1, with D unclear. The CDR3 contains 13 residues. CDR1 SGDLS and CDR2 YYNGEE come from the germline V gene. V lost 4 bases to trimming and J lost 15 bases, with 20 bases between them. The CDR3 DNA is TGTGCCAGCAGCCTAGATTTAACCGGAGCGCCGTTCTTC. Translation: CASSLDLTGAPFF.

V is TRBV6-6 and J is TRBJ1-6; no firm D call. CDR1 and CDR2 from the germline V gene are MNHNY and SVGAGI (reference sequence). This CDR3 region has 14 residues. Between the trimmed V and J ends, which lost 9 bases and 3 bases, there was a span of 12 bases. Here the CDR3 reads CASTGNGYNSPLHF. The CDR3 region has the DNA TGTGCCAGTACGGGGAATGGCTATAATTCACCCCTCCACTTT.

The chain couples TRBV4-2 to TRBJ2-2, with 8 positions matching TRBD2. The CDR3 extends over 16 amino acids. V lost 1 base, J lost 7 bases, and 8 bases stayed unmatched. CDR1 and CDR2 from the germline V gene are LGHNA and YNFKEQ. The CDR3 here is CASSQVVTSAGGELFF. CDR3 coding DNA: TGTGCCAGCAGCCAAGTAGTGACTAGCGCTGGCGGGGAGCTGTTTTTT.

The V call is TRBV6-5, the J call TRBJ2-2; 8 bases align to TRBD1. Germline V gene data show CDR1 as MNHEY and CDR2 as SVGAGI. The CDR3 has 13 residues. Trimming removed 7 bases from V and 6 bases from J; junction bases left unmatched: 4. In nucleotides, the CDR3 is TGTGCCAGCAAATGGACAGGGTCCGGGGAGCTGTTTTTT. Its protein is CASKWTGSGELFF.

The sample holds one count of this clone. CDR3 sequence (DNA): TGTGCCAGCAGCTTAGAAGGGGGAGATACGCAGTATTTT. This sequence encodes CASSLEGGDTQYF. This chain joins TRBV11-3 and TRBJ2-3; D perhaps matches TRBD1 (6 bases). Germline values: CDR1 SGHNT, CDR2 YENEEA. The CDR3 loop spans 13 amino acids. V shed 0 bases and J shed 5 bases, with 6 bases lying between them. The whole variable domain, filled in from reference TRBV11-3 and TRBJ2-3, reads EAGVVQSPRYKIIEKKQPVAFWCNPISGHNTLYWYLQNLGQGPELLIRYENEEAVDDSQLPKDRFSAERLKGVDSTLKIQPAELGDSAVYLCASSLEGGDTQYFGPGTRLTVL.

V usage is TRBV5-4 and J usage is TRBJ1-5, with 7 bases that match TRBD1. Germline V lookup: CDR1 SGHNT, CDR2 YYREEE (reference sequence). The CDR3 totals 16 residues. With 2 bases clipped from V and 7 bases from J, the junction kept 12 bases outside the gene matches. CDR3 in DNA: TGTGCCAGCAGCTTCGGTGGCAGGGGGGCCGAGCAGCCCCAGCATTTT. This encodes CASSFGGRGAEQPQHF. Based on the CDR3 plus reference TRBV5-4 and TRBJ1-5, the full variable domain is ETGVTQSPTHLIKTRGQQVTLRCSSQSGHNTVSWYQQALGQGPQFIFQYYREEENGRGNFPPRFSGLQFPNYSSELNVNALELDDSALYLCASSFGGRGAEQPQHFGDGTRLSIL.

This clone occurred a few times. At one boundary the junction diverges from the germline segment, which might be a read error. V usage is TRBV7-9 and J usage is TRBJ2-1, with 7 bases fitting TRBD2. Per germline, CDR1 SEHNR and CDR2 FQNEAQ (reference sequence). This CDR3 is 16 amino acids long. CDR3 coding DNA: TGTTCCAGCAGCTTAGGTGTGTCTAGCGGCAACAATGAGCAGTTCTTC. This gives the protein CSSSLGVSSGNNEQFF.

J is TRBJ2-3 and V is TRBV7-2; 11 bases are a match to TRBD1. This CDR3 is 15 amino acids long. V lost 6 bases, J lost 4 bases, and 6 bases stayed unmatched. The germline V gene encodes CDR1 SGHTA and CDR2 FQGNSA. CDR3 nucleotide sequence: TGTGCCAGCAGAAAGGACAGGGGGCGGCCAGATACGCAGTATTTT. Residues: CASRKDRGRPDTQYF.

This clone appeared a few times. This chain links TRBV13 with TRBJ2-7; 8 bases are shared with TRBD1. V shed 8 bases, J shed 2 bases, and the junction held 5 bases outside the gene matches. The CDR3 length is 13 residues. The germline CDR1 and CDR2 sequences are PRHDT and FYEKMQ (reference sequence). The DNA of the CDR3 is TGTGCCAGCGGGCGGACAGGGACCTACGAGCAGTACTTC. Protein product: CASGRTGTYEQYF.

CDR3 nucleotide sequence: TGTGCCAGCAGTGACAGGGGAGAAAACACCATATATTTT. Amino acids: CASSDRGENTIYF. The rearrangement joins TRBV6-6 to TRBJ1-3; 8 nucleotides agree with TRBD1. Germline assignment: CDR1 MNHNY and CDR2 SVGAGI (reference sequence). J lost 6 bases, V lost 5 bases, and 3 bases had no gene match. The CDR3 extends over 13 amino acids.

This chain connects TRBV19 to TRBJ2-7, with TRBD2 matching 7 bases. Losses at the gene ends were 8 bases for V and 1 base for J; bases not matched to a gene: 11. The CDR3 contains 15 residues. CDR1 is LNHDA, CDR2 SQIVND, per germline (reference sequence). This chain's CDR3 is CASSPMGGYSYEQYF. The DNA of the CDR3 is TGTGCCAGTTCCCCCATGGGGGGGTATTCCTACGAGCAGTACTTC.

This rearrangement joins TRBV12-5 to TRBJ2-5; D perhaps matches TRBD1 (6 bases). The V gene's germline CDR1 is LGHNT and CDR2 FRNRAP. The germline V and J ends were trimmed by 2 bases and 2 bases, with 12 bases remaining between them. There are 15 residues in the CDR3. The chain's CDR3 is CASGLYGQLQETQYF. Written as DNA, the CDR3 is TGTGCTAGTGGTTTGTACGGACAGCTTCAAGAGACCCAGTACTTC.

This chain joins TRBV27 and TRBJ1-2; 8 nucleotides line up with TRBD1. The ends lost 5 bases at V and 8 bases at J; junction bases unmatched: 7. CDR1 is MNHEY, CDR2 SMNVEV, per germline (reference sequence). There are 13 residues in the CDR3. The CDR3 nucleotides are TGTGCCAGCAGTCTAGGACAGGGTGCCGGCTACACCTTC. Encoded protein: CASSLGQGAGYTF.

The chain joins TRBV30 to TRBJ1-4; 7 bases agree with TRBD1. Germline V gene lookup returns CDR1 GTSNPN and CDR2 SVGIG (reference sequence). V was pared by 1 base and J by 5 bases, with 13 bases of the junction left unmatched. The CDR3 consists of 17 residues. The CDR3 DNA sequence: TGTGCCTGGAGTGGGACAGGCCGAGGGCTGGTAAATGAAAAACTGTTTTTT. Translating gives CAWSGTGRGLVNEKLFF.

The chain joins TRBV4-2 to TRBJ1-5; D perhaps matches TRBD1 (5 bases). Deletions cut 0 bases from V and 9 bases from J, with 27 bases between. There are 19 residues in the CDR3. The V gene's germline CDR1 is LGHNA and CDR2 YNFKEQ. CDR3 bases: TGTGCCAGCAGCCAAGAGGCTACAGGTGGGTTCGAGTTTGGTGTGCCCCAGCATTTT. The encoded protein is CASSQEATGGFEFGVPQHF.

The chain uses TRBV19 and TRBJ1-2; perhaps TRBD1 as D (5 bases). CDR3 length: 12 amino acids. The ends were cut back, 3 bases at V and 8 bases at J, with 10 bases in the middle. Germline V gene data show CDR1 as LNHDA and CDR2 as SQIVND (reference sequence). The CDR3 is CASSMSQGGYTF. The CDR3 DNA sequence: TGTGCCAGTAGTATGTCGCAGGGCGGCTACACCTTC.

The chain joins TRBV2 to TRBJ2-3, with TRBD2 matching 11 bases. V shed 3 bases and J 2 bases; nucleotides not matched to a gene: 4. The CDR3 runs to 16 residues. CDR1 is SNHLY, CDR2 FYNNEI, per germline. The DNA for the CDR3 is TGTGCCAGCAGTGAGACTAGCGGGAACCCCACAGATACGCAGTATTTT. It is translated as CASSETSGNPTDTQYF. Supplemented by reference TRBV2 and TRBJ2-3, the full variable domain reads EPEVTQTPSHQVTQMGQEVILRCVPISNHLYFYWYRQILGQKVEFLVSFYNNEISEKSEIFDDQFSVERPDGSNFTLKIRSTKLEDSAMYFCASSETSGNPTDTQYFGPGTRLTVL.

The V gene is TRBV28, the J gene TRBJ1-3; no clear D gene. The CDR3 has 15 amino acids. CDR1 and CDR2 from the germline V gene are MDHEN and SYDVKM. V lost 1 base, J lost 0 bases, and 7 bases lay in between. CDR3 in amino acids: CASSLFYDSGNTIYF. CDR3 nucleotide sequence: TGTGCCAGCAGTTTATTCTATGACTCTGGAAACACCATATATTTT.

The rearrangement joins TRBV5-4 to TRBJ1-4; D ambiguous. Trimming took 7 bases from V and 0 from J, leaving 7 bases between them. The CDR3 runs 13 residues. Germline V gives CDR1 SGHNT, CDR2 YYREEE (reference sequence). The CDR3 coding sequence is TGTGCCAGCTCTCCCTCAACTAATGAAAAACTGTTTTTT. Its translation is CASSPSTNEKLFF.

This chain links TRBV19 with TRBJ1-4, with unresolved D. V dropped 6 bases and J dropped 5 bases, with 13 bases sitting between them. The CDR3 is 14 amino acids. Germline loops: CDR1 LNHDA, CDR2 SQIVND (reference sequence). CDR3 in DNA: TGTGCCAGTAGCCTTGGAGTGGAGAATGAAAAACTGTTTTTT. This translates into CASSLGVENEKLFF.

Concerning this clone itself: One end of the junction does not line up with germline, which may come from a read error. The J gene is TRBJ2-5, the V gene TRBV30; D is perhaps TRBD1 (7 bases). This CDR3 has 16 residues. Germline V CDR1 and CDR2: GTSNPN, SVGIG (reference sequence). The CDR3 DNA follows: TGTGCCTGGAGGCCGAGCTTCAGGGGGGACCAGGAGACCCAGTACTTC. This translates into CAWRPSFRGDQETQYF.

V and J are TRBV5-6 and TRBJ1-4; unclear D gene. Germline V gene data show CDR1 as SGHDT and CDR2 as YYEEEE. The CDR3 consists of 14 residues. Trimming left V 2 bases short and J 8 bases short, with 13 bases between. CDR3: CASSLGGLGEKLFF. DNA of the CDR3: TGTGCCAGCAGCTTAGGCGGCCTTGGGGAAAAACTGTTTTTT.

V is TRBV29-1 and J is TRBJ2-7, with 11 bases that match TRBD2. Germline V gene lookup returns CDR1 SQVTM and CDR2 ANQGSEA. CDR3 size: 17 residues. V dropped 2 bases and J dropped 4; count of bases not matched to a gene: 13. The DNA for the CDR3 is TGCAGCGTTGAACTTAGCGGGAGGGCCGGGTGGGTATACGAGCAGTACTTC. The encoded protein is CSVELSGRAGWVYEQYF.

A note on this clone: A junction end diverges from the germline sequence, so it may reflect a read error. Other DNA sequences in the same sample also yield this CDR3. The chain uses TRBV28 and TRBJ2-4; TRBD2 is a possible D gene (8 bases). From germline, CDR1 is MDHEN and CDR2 SYDVKM. CDR3 length: 14 residues. CDR3 loop: CASGTGGGKNIQYF. The CDR3, as DNA: TGTGCCAGCGGAACGGGAGGGGGCAAAAACATTCAGTATTTC.